This TCR beta chain comes out of a study of blood T cell repertoires in COVID-19. The wider study: Spain, Italy and the United States supplied samples that represented acute and convalescent COVID-19. Nucleic acid was either cDNA or gDNA, and it came from T cells, B-cell-depleted T cells, or PBMCs.

What the recovered Cohort 3 donors had was two negative PCRs, clearance, or symptom resolution. The CDR3 sequence is 16 residues long. V gave up 2 bases and J gave up 5 bases; unmatched junction bases: 8. Germline V gene data show CDR1 as SGHTS and CDR2 as YDEGEE. Libraries were prepared by immunoSEQ multiplex PCR; TCRdb keeps only in-frame clonotypes and omits some of them. The top ten clones hold 1.5% to 2% of a sample with about 480,000 clones, 88% of them seen once. The material sequenced was PBMCs or T cells enriched from blood (not recorded which). V and J are TRBV5-8 and TRBJ1-1; 11 nucleotides align to TRBD1. This TCR derives from a woman in her thirties or forties who had recovered from COVID-19. CDR3 sequence: CASSLGQGALKTEAFF. The CDR3, as DNA: TGTGCCAGCAGCTTAGGACAGGGGGCGCTTAAAACTGAAGCTTTCTTT. The full variable domain, its missing parts supplied by reference TRBV5-8 and TRBJ1-1, is EAGVTQSPTHLIKTRGQQATLRCSPISGHTSVYWYQQALGLGLQFLLWYDEGEERNRGNFPPRFSGRQFPNYSSELNVNALELEDSALYLCASSLGQGALKTEAFFGQGTRLTVV.